Sequencing of this T cell receptor (beta chain) was carried out in a study of pediatric ulcerative colitis (dated by TCRdb to between 2018 and 2021). Regarding the complete study: Among the ulcerative colitis patients, 6 or 7 had pancolitis and two had left-sided colitis, and histology in every patient was consistent with ulcerative colitis. About 10 newly diagnosed, treatment-naive pediatric ulcerative colitis patients and a handful of non-IBD control children each provided paired blood and rectal samples. The Pediatric Ulcerative Colitis Activity Index classified a couple of patients as having mild disease, several as having moderate disease and three as having acute severe colitis. Overall results and qualifications from the work: Because the repertoires came from total lymphocyte DNA, rare subsets such as regulatory T cells may have patterns that are not reflected. Features of the rectal repertoire distinguished controls, mild-moderate colitis patients and acute severe colitis patients, and in acute severe colitis rectal diversity was lower because of clonal expansions. Autologous blood-rectal clonal overlap was significantly higher in ulcerative colitis patients than in controls, suggesting increased T cell trafficking to inflamed tissue. Two rectal CDR3 clonotypes were detected in all ulcerative colitis patients and were not detected in any of the controls. Rectal pinch biopsies may have included blood-derived T cells, especially in patients with overt colitis. For technical reasons, substantially fewer templates were yielded by the blood samples of two patients, and these blood samples were excluded from blood-rectal overlap analysis. The healthy control group was small, consisting of only four individuals.

During colonoscopy, one to two rectal pinch biopsies were obtained for research purposes. Before the diagnostic colonoscopy, none of the ulcerative colitis patients had been given any immunosuppressive medication. Rectal biopsies were digested with proteinase K before DNA isolation. The Wizard kit (Promega) was used to extract genomic DNA from the blood and intestinal samples. The V and J ends are trimmed by 6 bases and 7 bases, leaving 15 bases between them. CDR1 and CDR2, per the germline V gene, are SGHAT and FQNNGV. The CDR3 runs 14 amino acids, cysteine and phenylalanine included. Of the read, only the CDR3 DNA is kept; its 42 bases are in frame from base 1. Through the immunoSEQ TRB Survey service, multiplex V and J primers were used to amplify rearranged CDR3 beta regions from genomic DNA. Survey-level sequencing depth of up to 500,000 reads per sample was used to keep depth equal across samples. The libraries were purified, combined into pools and sequenced with Illumina technology. The published analysis was carried out like this. immunoSEQ online tools were used for productive clonality, sample overlap, pairwise scatters, CDR3 beta length, V/D/J gene usage and productiveness. Calculated diversity was defined as the number of unique rearrangements divided by total templates, multiplied by 100, and Shannon and Simpson indices were computed as well. For principal component analysis, Z-score normalized data were analyzed with the R prcomp function and the ggbiplot package. Morisita's index was used to measure clonal overlap between blood and rectum within each subject. Sourced from immuneACCESS, this table was stored by TCRdb with only in-frame sequences that have V and J called. A share of the clones is absent; for the studies checked, an unresolved V gene accounts for under half, and the remainder has no known explanation. V and J calls and clone size follow that table, whereas D and trimming were derived from the DNA. This sample comprises tens of thousands of clones, around 73% of them detected only once. In total, the top ten clones hold about 0.71% of the sample.

Turning to this clone: Its antigen is not yet known. No base quality information exists; no much larger clone differs at one position.

The sequencing input was gut tissue. The TCR sequence derives from a boy aged 5-17 years with moderate ulcerative colitis. The chain is encoded by TRBV11-2 joined to TRBJ1-4; D gene: possibly TRBD1, on 5 matching bases. The CDR3 region has the sequence CASRNYIQGEKLFF. The DNA reads as follows: TGTGCCAGCAGGAATTATATTCAGGGTGAAAAACTGTTTTTT.